A selection of T cell receptor beta chains follows, all from one sample in a study of tumor T cells in aggressive B-cell lymphoma. Sequencing used immunoSEQ multiplex PCR; TCRdb keeps in-frame clones, though not all of them. This table has hundreds of clones, about 89% appearing once. The specimen was tumor tissue. Receptors were obtained from an adult with diffuse large B cell lymphoma. Each CDR3 is given with its conserved first and last residue. A D gene is named only where the DNA matches it firmly. Rows may omit the clone size; those that give it use once, few, many or a size class.

d_call: -; v_call: TRBV2; j_call: TRBJ1-3; clone_size: -; cdr3_aa: CASSAQGITIYF; cdr3_nt: TGTGCCAGCAGTGCTCAGGGGATCACCATATATTTT
d_call: TRBD2; v_call: TRBV6-5; j_call: TRBJ2-7; clone_size: -; cdr3_aa: CASGSGGTYEQYF; cdr3_nt: TGTGCCAGCGGTTCGGGGGGGACCTACGAGCAGTACTTC
d_call: -; v_call: TRBV5-6; j_call: TRBJ2-7; clone_size: -; cdr3_aa: CASSLASSYEQYF; cdr3_nt: TGTGCCAGCAGCTTGGCCTCCTCCTACGAGCAGTACTTC
d_call: TRBD2; v_call: TRBV5-1; j_call: TRBJ2-5; clone_size: -; cdr3_aa: CASSSVSGLAGGQETQYF; cdr3_nt: TGCGCCAGCAGCTCTGTCTCGGGACTAGCGGGGGGTCAAGAGACCCAGTACTTC
d_call: -; v_call: TRBV7-9; j_call: TRBJ1-3; clone_size: -; cdr3_aa: CASSLVGLWSGNTIYF; cdr3_nt: TGTGCCAGCAGCTTAGTTGGCTTGTGGTCTGGAAACACCATATATTTT
d_call: -; v_call: TRBV11-2; j_call: TRBJ2-4; clone_size: -; cdr3_aa: CASSFLVAALTEAKNIQYF; cdr3_nt: TGTGCCAGCAGCTTTTTGGTGGCGGCTTTAACGGAAGCCAAAAACATTCAGTACTTC
d_call: TRBD2; v_call: TRBV6-6; j_call: TRBJ2-3; clone_size: -; cdr3_aa: CASSRRGGYTDTQYF; cdr3_nt: TGTGCCAGCAGTAGGCGGGGGGGGTACACAGATACGCAGTATTTT
d_call: TRBD1; v_call: TRBV7-9; j_call: TRBJ2-7; clone_size: -; cdr3_aa: CASSPEGQDPYEQYF; cdr3_nt: TGTGCCAGCAGCCCAGAGGGACAGGATCCCTACGAGCAGTACTTC
d_call: -; v_call: TRBV5-1; j_call: TRBJ2-3; clone_size: -; cdr3_aa: CASSLVVTTSTDTQYF; cdr3_nt: TGCGCCAGCAGCTTGGTGGTCACCACTAGCACAGATACGCAGTATTTT
d_call: TRBD2; v_call: TRBV7-9; j_call: TRBJ2-1; clone_size: -; cdr3_aa: CASSPTSGDPWGQFF; cdr3_nt: TGTGCCAGCAGCCCTACTAGCGGGGACCCGTGGGGGCAGTTCTTC
d_call: -; v_call: TRBV19; j_call: TRBJ2-7; clone_size: -; cdr3_aa: CASAKEGINSYEQYF; cdr3_nt: TGTGCCAGCGCTAAGGAGGGCATAAACTCCTACGAGCAGTACTTC
d_call: -; v_call: TRBV25-1; j_call: TRBJ1-1; clone_size: few; cdr3_aa: CASGGAGDTNTEAFF; cdr3_nt: TGTGCCAGCGGGGGAGCGGGGGACACGAACACTGAAGCTTTCTTT
d_call: -; v_call: TRBV5-1; j_call: TRBJ2-3; clone_size: -; cdr3_aa: CASSYVLGGGTDTQYF; cdr3_nt: TGCGCCAGCAGCTACGTACTAGGAGGGGGCACAGATACGCAGTATTTT
d_call: -; v_call: TRBV7-9; j_call: TRBJ2-7; clone_size: -; cdr3_aa: CASSLGGIGDEQYF; cdr3_nt: TGTGCCAGCAGCTTAGGCGGAATAGGGGACGAGCAGTACTTC
d_call: -; v_call: TRBV7-9; j_call: TRBJ2-5; clone_size: -; cdr3_aa: CASSSPAETQYF; cdr3_nt: TGTGCCAGCAGCTCCCCTGCGGAGACCCAGTACTTC
d_call: TRBD1; v_call: TRBV13; j_call: TRBJ1-1; clone_size: -; cdr3_aa: CASSLGTGPTEAFF; cdr3_nt: TGTGCCAGCAGCTTGGGGACAGGGCCCACTGAAGCTTTCTTT
d_call: TRBD1; v_call: TRBV6-5; j_call: TRBJ1-1; clone_size: -; cdr3_aa: CASSYSRTGGTEAFF; cdr3_nt: TGTGCCAGCAGTTACTCCCGGACAGGGGGCACTGAAGCTTTCTTT
d_call: TRBD2; v_call: TRBV5-4; j_call: TRBJ2-3; clone_size: -; cdr3_aa: CASSLVPGGDTQYF; cdr3_nt: TGTGCCAGCAGCTTGGTCCCCGGGGGGGATACGCAGTATTTT
d_call: -; v_call: TRBV5-8; j_call: TRBJ1-1; clone_size: once; cdr3_aa: CASSPNGLNTEAFF; cdr3_nt: TGTGCCAGCAGCCCTAATGGGCTGAACACTGAAGCTTTCTTT
d_call: -; v_call: TRBV11-2; j_call: TRBJ2-7; clone_size: -; cdr3_aa: CASSSGVTYEQYF; cdr3_nt: TGTGCCAGCAGCTCCGGGGTCACCTACGAGCAGTACTTC
d_call: -; v_call: TRBV27; j_call: TRBJ1-4; clone_size: -; cdr3_aa: CASSSTSGVGKKLFF; cdr3_nt: TGTGCCAGCAGTTCAACATCAGGGGTGGGAAAAAAACTGTTTTTT
d_call: TRBD2; v_call: TRBV4-2; j_call: TRBJ2-1; clone_size: -; cdr3_aa: CASSQASTSTSGGRYSSYNEQFF; cdr3_nt: TGTGCCAGCAGCCAAGCGAGCACCTCTACTAGCGGGGGGCGCTACAGCTCCTACAATGAGCAGTTCTTC
d_call: -; v_call: TRBV4-1; j_call: TRBJ2-2; clone_size: -; cdr3_aa: CASSQDAGLTGELFF; cdr3_nt: TGCGCCAGCAGCCAAGATGCAGGATTGACCGGGGAGCTGTTTTTT
d_call: TRBD2; v_call: TRBV29-1; j_call: TRBJ2-1; clone_size: -; cdr3_aa: CSAQRGNEQFF; cdr3_nt: TGCAGCGCCCAGCGGGGAAATGAGCAGTTCTTC
d_call: TRBD1; v_call: TRBV7-9; j_call: TRBJ1-4; clone_size: -; cdr3_aa: CASSSRTGTGFEKLFF; cdr3_nt: TGTGCCAGCAGCTCACGAACCGGGACAGGGTTTGAAAAACTGTTTTTT
d_call: -; v_call: TRBV23-1; j_call: TRBJ1-5; clone_size: -; cdr3_aa: CASSQSLQIADQPQHF; cdr3_nt: TGCGCCAGCAGTCAATCTCTACAGATCGCAGATCAGCCCCAGCATTTT
d_call: TRBD1; v_call: TRBV5-1; j_call: TRBJ2-3; clone_size: -; cdr3_aa: CASSYIQGNTDTQYF; cdr3_nt: TGCGCCAGCAGCTACATACAGGGGAACACAGATACGCAGTATTTT
d_call: -; v_call: TRBV6-1; j_call: TRBJ1-1; clone_size: -; cdr3_aa: CAVPKDRQFTEAFF; cdr3_nt: TGTGCCGTCCCAAAAGACAGGCAATTCACTGAAGCTTTCTTT
d_call: TRBD2; v_call: TRBV5-6; j_call: TRBJ2-5; clone_size: -; cdr3_aa: CASSRRGGGGEETQYF; cdr3_nt: TGTGCCAGCAGCCGACGGGGGGGCGGGGGAGAAGAGACCCAGTACTTC
d_call: -; v_call: TRBV27; j_call: TRBJ1-2; clone_size: -; cdr3_aa: CASSLGSGSLYGYTF; cdr3_nt: TGTGCCAGCAGTTTAGGTTCCGGTTCCCTCTATGGCTACACCTTC
d_call: -; v_call: TRBV12-5; j_call: TRBJ2-5; clone_size: -; cdr3_aa: CASGLPELETQYF; cdr3_nt: TGTGCTAGTGGTTTGCCCGAGCTAGAGACCCAGTACTTC
d_call: -; v_call: TRBV2; j_call: TRBJ2-3; clone_size: -; cdr3_aa: CASSAQLTLDTQYF; cdr3_nt: TGTGCCAGCAGTGCGCAACTCACTCTAGATACGCAGTATTTT
d_call: -; v_call: TRBV10-2; j_call: TRBJ1-6; clone_size: -; cdr3_aa: CASSQDSYASPLHF; cdr3_nt: TGCGCCAGCAGCCAGGACAGTTACGCTTCACCCCTCCACTTT
d_call: TRBD1; v_call: TRBV5-5; j_call: TRBJ2-1; clone_size: -; cdr3_aa: CASSSGTGPIMDNEQFF; cdr3_nt: TGTGCCAGCAGCTCCGGGACAGGGCCTATAATGGACAATGAGCAGTTCTTC
d_call: -; v_call: TRBV10-3; j_call: TRBJ2-7; clone_size: -; cdr3_aa: CAIRYQGSYEQYF; cdr3_nt: TGTGCCATCAGGTACCAGGGCTCCTACGAGCAGTACTTC
d_call: -; v_call: TRBV18; j_call: TRBJ1-2; clone_size: -; cdr3_aa: CASSAGQGNGYTF; cdr3_nt: TGTGCCAGCTCAGCCGGGCAGGGGAATGGCTACACCTTC
d_call: TRBD1; v_call: TRBV7-2; j_call: TRBJ2-7; clone_size: -; cdr3_aa: CASSLGFAGQGKNEQYF; cdr3_nt: TGTGCCAGCAGCTTAGGTTTTGCGGGACAGGGTAAGAACGAGCAGTACTTC
d_call: -; v_call: TRBV19; j_call: TRBJ1-2; clone_size: -; cdr3_aa: CATSVTDRGGYTF; cdr3_nt: TGTGCCACCTCCGTGACAGACCGCGGAGGCTACACCTTC
d_call: -; v_call: TRBV6-5; j_call: TRBJ1-1; clone_size: -; cdr3_aa: CASSFTQWTEAFF; cdr3_nt: TGTGCCAGCAGTTTTACCCAGTGGACTGAAGCTTTCTTT
d_call: TRBD1; v_call: TRBV9; j_call: TRBJ2-7; clone_size: -; cdr3_aa: CASSVKEGGRYEQYF; cdr3_nt: TGTGCCAGCAGCGTAAAGGAAGGGGGCAGATACGAGCAGTACTTC
d_call: TRBD1; v_call: TRBV7-9; j_call: TRBJ2-7; clone_size: -; cdr3_aa: CASSPTGELEQYF; cdr3_nt: TGTGCCAGCAGCCCGACAGGGGAGCTCGAGCAGTACTTC
d_call: -; v_call: TRBV6-5; j_call: TRBJ1-1; clone_size: -; cdr3_aa: CASSYQGFGNTEAFF; cdr3_nt: TGTGCCAGCAGTTACCAGGGGTTTGGGAACACTGAAGCTTTCTTT
d_call: TRBD1; v_call: TRBV2; j_call: TRBJ1-4; clone_size: -; cdr3_aa: CASSEALGTEEKLFF; cdr3_nt: TGTGCCAGCAGTGAAGCGCTCGGGACAGAGGAAAAACTGTTTTTT
d_call: -; v_call: TRBV15; j_call: TRBJ2-7; clone_size: -; cdr3_aa: CATSRITGVGSEQYF; cdr3_nt: TGTGCCACCAGCAGAATTACCGGGGTGGGGAGCGAGCAGTACTTC
d_call: -; v_call: TRBV27; j_call: TRBJ1-4; clone_size: -; cdr3_aa: CASSPKKSGFNEKLFF; cdr3_nt: TGTGCCAGCAGCCCAAAGAAATCAGGGTTTAATGAAAAACTGTTTTTT
d_call: TRBD2; v_call: TRBV7-2; j_call: TRBJ2-1; clone_size: -; cdr3_aa: CASSLVRTSVTYNEQFF; cdr3_nt: TGTGCCAGCAGCTTAGTGCGGACTAGCGTAACCTACAATGAGCAGTTCTTC
d_call: -; v_call: TRBV6-1; j_call: TRBJ1-5; clone_size: -; cdr3_aa: CASSEGQTNQPQHF; cdr3_nt: TGTGCCAGCAGTGAAGGACAGACCAATCAGCCCCAGCATTTT
d_call: TRBD1; v_call: TRBV5-1; j_call: TRBJ2-2; clone_size: -; cdr3_aa: CASSSRTGPGELFF; cdr3_nt: TGCGCCAGCAGCTCACGGACAGGGCCCGGGGAGCTGTTTTTT
d_call: -; v_call: TRBV19; j_call: TRBJ2-7; clone_size: -; cdr3_aa: CASSAQLGPYEQYF; cdr3_nt: TGTGCCAGTAGCGCCCAACTAGGGCCCTACGAGCAGTACTTC